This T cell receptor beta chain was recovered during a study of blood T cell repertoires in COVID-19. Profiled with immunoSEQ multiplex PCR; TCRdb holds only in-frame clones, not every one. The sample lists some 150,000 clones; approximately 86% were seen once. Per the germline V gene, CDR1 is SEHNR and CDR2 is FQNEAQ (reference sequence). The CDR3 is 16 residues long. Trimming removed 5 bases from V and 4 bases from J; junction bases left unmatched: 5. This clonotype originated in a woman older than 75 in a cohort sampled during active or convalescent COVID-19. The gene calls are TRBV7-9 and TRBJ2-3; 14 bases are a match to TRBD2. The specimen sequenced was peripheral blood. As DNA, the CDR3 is TGTGCCAGCAGCCAGGGACTAGCGGGAGTGGCAGATACGCAGTATTTT. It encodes CASSQGLAGVADTQYF.